This T cell receptor (beta chain) was observed in a study of control samples from healthy donors and cancer patients. Clones were sequenced by immunoSEQ multiplex PCR, and TCRdb holds only the in-frame ones, with some missing. The sample lists a few hundred thousand clones; around nine tenths were seen once. This receptor was obtained from a man aged 35 to 55 with head and neck cancer. The sample consisted of PBMCs.

CDR3 sequence reads: CASSLYQNTEAFF. The CDR3 DNA reads as TGTGCCAGCAGCCTCTACCAGAACACTGAAGCTTTCTTT. V and J are TRBV14 and TRBJ1-1; D uncertain. The CDR3 is 13 residues long. CDR1 is SGHDN, CDR2 FVKESK, per germline. Trimming shortened V by 4 bases and J by 1 base, and 7 bases separated the two germline ends.